This T cell receptor (beta chain) is drawn from a study of T cells in localized non-small cell lung cancer. This CDR3 contains 16 residues. Germline V lookup: CDR1 LNHDA, CDR2 SQIVND (reference sequence). Trimming took 1 base from V and 3 from J, leaving 13 bases between them. Some clones are missing from TCRdb's copy, which holds only in-frame ones; the method was immunoSEQ multiplex PCR. Of 45,000 to 60,000 clones detected, around 83% appear once; the ten largest clones hold about 20%. Sequenced material: peripheral blood, taken before any cancer treatment. The TCR originated in a female donor of 60 years or more with stage II squamous cell lung carcinoma. This sequence joins TRBV19 and TRBJ1-5; D is uncertain. The CDR3 nucleotides read TGTGCCAGTAGTATAGGATGGTCCACCCCCAATCAGCCCCAGCATTTT. Its translation is CASSIGWSTPNQPQHF.